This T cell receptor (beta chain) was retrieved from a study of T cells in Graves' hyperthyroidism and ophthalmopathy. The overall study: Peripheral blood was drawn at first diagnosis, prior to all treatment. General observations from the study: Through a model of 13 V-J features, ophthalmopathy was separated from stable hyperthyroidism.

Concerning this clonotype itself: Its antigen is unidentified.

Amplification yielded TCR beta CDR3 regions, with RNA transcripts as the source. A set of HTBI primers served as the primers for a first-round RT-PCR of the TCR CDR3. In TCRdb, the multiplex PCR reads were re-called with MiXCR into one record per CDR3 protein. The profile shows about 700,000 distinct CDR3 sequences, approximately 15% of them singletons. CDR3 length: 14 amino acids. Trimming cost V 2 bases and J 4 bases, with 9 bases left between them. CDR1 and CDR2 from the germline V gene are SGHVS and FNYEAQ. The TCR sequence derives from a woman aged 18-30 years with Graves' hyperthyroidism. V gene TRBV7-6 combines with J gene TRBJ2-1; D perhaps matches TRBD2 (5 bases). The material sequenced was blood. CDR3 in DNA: TGTGCCAGCAGCTTAATCGGGGTTTACAATGAGCAGTTCTTC. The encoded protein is CASSLIGVYNEQFF.